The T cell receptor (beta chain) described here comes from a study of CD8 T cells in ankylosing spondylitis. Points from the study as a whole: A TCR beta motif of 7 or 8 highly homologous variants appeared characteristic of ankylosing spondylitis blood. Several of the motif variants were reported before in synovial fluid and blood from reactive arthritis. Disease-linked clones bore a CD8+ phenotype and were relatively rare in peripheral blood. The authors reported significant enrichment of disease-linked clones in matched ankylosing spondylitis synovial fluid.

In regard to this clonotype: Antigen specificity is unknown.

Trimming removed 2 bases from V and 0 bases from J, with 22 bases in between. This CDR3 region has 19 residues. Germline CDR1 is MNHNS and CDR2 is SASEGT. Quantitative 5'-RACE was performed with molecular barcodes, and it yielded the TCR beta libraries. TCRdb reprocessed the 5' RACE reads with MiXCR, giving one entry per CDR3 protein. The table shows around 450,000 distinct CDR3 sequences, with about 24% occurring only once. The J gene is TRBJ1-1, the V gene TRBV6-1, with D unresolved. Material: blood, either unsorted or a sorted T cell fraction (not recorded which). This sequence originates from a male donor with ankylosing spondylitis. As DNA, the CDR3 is TGTGCCAGCAGTGAAAATGAACCACGTCAGCGGATAATGAACACTGAAGCTTTCTTT. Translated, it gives CASSENEPRQRIMNTEAFF.